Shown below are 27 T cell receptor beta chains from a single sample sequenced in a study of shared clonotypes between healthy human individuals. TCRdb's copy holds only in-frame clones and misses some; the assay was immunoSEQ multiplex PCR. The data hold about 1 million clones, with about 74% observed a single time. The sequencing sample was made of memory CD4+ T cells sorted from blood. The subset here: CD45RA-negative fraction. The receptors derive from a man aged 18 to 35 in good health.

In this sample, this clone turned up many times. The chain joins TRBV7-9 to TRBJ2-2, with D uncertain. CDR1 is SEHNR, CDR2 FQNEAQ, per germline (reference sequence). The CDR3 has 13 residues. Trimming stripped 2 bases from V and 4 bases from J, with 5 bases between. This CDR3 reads CASSLLVTGELFF. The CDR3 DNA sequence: TGTGCCAGCAGCTTATTAGTCACCGGGGAGCTGTTTTTT.

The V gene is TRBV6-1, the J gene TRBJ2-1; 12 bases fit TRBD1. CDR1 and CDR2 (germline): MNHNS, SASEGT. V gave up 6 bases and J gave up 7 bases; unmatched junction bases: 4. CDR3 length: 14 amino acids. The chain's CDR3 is CASRGQGAVNEQFF. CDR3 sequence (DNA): TGTGCCAGCAGGGGACAGGGGGCGGTGAATGAGCAGTTCTTC.

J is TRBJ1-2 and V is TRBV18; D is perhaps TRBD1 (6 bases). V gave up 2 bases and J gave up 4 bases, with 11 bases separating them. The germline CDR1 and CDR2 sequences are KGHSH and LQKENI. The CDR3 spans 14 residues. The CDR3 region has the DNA TGTGCCAGCTCACCAAAAGAGGGGGGCTATGGCTACACCTTC. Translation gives CASSPKEGGYGYTF. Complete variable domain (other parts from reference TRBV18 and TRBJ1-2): NAGVMQNPRHLVRRRGQEARLRCSPMKGHSHVYWYRQLPEEGLKFMVYLQKENIIDESGMPKERFSAEFPKEGPSILRIQQVVRGDSAAYFCASSPKEGGYGYTFGSGTRLTVV.

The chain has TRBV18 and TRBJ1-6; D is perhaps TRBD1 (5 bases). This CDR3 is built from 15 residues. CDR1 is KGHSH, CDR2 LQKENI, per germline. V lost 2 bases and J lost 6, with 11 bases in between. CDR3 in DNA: TGTGCCAGCTCACCAAGTGGGGGTGGTAATTCACCCCTCCACTTT. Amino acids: CASSPSGGGNSPLHF.

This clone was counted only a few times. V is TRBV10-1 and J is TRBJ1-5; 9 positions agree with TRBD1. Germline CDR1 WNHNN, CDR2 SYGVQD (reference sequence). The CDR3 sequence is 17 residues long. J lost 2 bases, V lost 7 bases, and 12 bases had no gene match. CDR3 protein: CASTRGDRESCNQPQHF. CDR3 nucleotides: TGCGCCAGCACGCGAGGGGACAGGGAAAGTTGCAATCAGCCCCAGCATTTT.

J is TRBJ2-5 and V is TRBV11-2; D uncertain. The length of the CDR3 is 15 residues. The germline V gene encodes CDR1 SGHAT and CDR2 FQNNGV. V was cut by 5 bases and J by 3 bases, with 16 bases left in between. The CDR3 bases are TGTGCCAGCAGCCCCCGATCGTGGCAGGAAGAGACCCAGTACTTC. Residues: CASSPRSWQEETQYF. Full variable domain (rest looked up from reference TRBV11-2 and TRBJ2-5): EAGVAQSPRYKIIEKRQSVAFWCNPISGHATLYWYQQILGQGPKLLIQFQNNGVVDDSQLPKDRFSAERLKGVDSTLKIQPAKLEDSAVYLCASSPRSWQEETQYFGPGTRLLVL.

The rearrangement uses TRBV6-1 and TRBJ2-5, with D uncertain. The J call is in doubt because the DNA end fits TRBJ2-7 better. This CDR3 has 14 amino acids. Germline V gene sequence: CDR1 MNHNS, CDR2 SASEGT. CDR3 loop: CASSAGGSASEQYF. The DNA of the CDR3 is TGTGCCAGCAGTGCCGGTGGGTCCGCGAGCGAGCAGTACTTC.

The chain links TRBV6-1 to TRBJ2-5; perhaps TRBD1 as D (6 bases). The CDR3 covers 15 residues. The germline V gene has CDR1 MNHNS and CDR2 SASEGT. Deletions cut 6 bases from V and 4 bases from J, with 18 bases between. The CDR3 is CASRAFDSGVETQYF. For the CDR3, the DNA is TGTGCCAGCAGAGCCTTTGATTCAGGGGTAGAGACCCAGTACTTC.

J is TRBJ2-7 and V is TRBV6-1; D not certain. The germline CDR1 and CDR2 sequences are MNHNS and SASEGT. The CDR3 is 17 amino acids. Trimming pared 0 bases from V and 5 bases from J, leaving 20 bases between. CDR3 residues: CASSEAGMGNYRDEQYF. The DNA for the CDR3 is TGTGCCAGCAGTGAAGCGGGAATGGGTAATTATCGTGACGAGCAGTACTTC.

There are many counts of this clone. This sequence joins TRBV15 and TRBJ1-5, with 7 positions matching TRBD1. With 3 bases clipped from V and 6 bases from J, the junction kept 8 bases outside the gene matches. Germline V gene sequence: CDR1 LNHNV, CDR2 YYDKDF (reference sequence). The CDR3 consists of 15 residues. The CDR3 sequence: CATSRVSTGSQPQHF. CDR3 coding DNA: TGTGCCACCAGCAGGGTATCGACAGGGTCTCAGCCCCAGCATTTT.

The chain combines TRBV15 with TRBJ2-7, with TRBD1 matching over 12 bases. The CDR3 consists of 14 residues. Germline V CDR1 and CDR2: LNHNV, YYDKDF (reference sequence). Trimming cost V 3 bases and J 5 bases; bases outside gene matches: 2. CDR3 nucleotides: TGTGCCACCAGCAGGGGACAGGGGGCAAACGAGCAGTACTTC. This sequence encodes CATSRGQGANEQYF.

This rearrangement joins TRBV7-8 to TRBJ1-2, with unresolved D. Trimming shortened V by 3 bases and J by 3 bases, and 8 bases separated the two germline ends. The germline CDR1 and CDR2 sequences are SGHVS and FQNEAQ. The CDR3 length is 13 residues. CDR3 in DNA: TGTGCCAGCAGCTTCGTCCGGGACTATGGCTACACCTTC. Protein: CASSFVRDYGYTF.

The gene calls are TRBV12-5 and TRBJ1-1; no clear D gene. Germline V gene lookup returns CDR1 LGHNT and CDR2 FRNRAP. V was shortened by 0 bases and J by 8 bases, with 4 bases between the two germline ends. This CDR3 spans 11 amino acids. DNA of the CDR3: TGTGCTAGTGGTTTGGTGAGAGAAGCTTTCTTT. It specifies CASGLVREAFF.

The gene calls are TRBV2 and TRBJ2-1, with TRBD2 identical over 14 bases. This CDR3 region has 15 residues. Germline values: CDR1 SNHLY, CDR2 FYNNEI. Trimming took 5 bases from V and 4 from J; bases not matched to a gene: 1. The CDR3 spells CASSWTSGGYNEQFF. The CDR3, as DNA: TGTGCCAGCAGTTGGACTAGCGGGGGGTACAATGAGCAGTTCTTC.

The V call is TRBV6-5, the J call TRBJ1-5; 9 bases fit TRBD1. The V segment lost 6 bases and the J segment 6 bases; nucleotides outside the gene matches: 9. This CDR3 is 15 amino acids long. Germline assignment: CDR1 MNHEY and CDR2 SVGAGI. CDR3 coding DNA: TGTGCCAGCAGACCCCAGGACAGGGGATCTCAGCCCCAGCATTTT. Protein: CASRPQDRGSQPQHF.

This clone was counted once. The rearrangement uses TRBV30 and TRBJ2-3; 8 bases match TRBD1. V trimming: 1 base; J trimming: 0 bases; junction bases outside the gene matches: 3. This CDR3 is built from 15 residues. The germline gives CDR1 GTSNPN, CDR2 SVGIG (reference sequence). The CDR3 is CAWSATGASTDTQYF. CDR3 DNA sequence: TGTGCCTGGAGTGCGACAGGGGCGAGCACAGATACGCAGTATTTT.

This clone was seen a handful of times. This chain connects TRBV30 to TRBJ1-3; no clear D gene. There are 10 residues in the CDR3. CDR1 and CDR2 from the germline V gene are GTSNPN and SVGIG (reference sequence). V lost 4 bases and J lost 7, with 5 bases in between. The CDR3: CAWKANTIYF. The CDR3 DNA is TGTGCCTGGAAGGCGAACACCATATATTTT.

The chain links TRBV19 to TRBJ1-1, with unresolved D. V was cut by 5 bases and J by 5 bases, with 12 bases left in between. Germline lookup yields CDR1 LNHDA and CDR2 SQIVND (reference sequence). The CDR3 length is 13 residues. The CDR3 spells CASSYGRRTEAFF. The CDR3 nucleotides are TGTGCCAGTAGTTACGGGCGGCGTACTGAAGCTTTCTTT. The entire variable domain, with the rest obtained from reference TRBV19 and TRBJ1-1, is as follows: DGGITQSPKYLFRKEGQNVTLSCEQNLNHDAMYWYRQDPGQGLRLIYYSQIVNDFQKGDIAEGYSVSREKKESFPLTVTSAQKNPTAFYLCASSYGRRTEAFFGQGTRLTVV.

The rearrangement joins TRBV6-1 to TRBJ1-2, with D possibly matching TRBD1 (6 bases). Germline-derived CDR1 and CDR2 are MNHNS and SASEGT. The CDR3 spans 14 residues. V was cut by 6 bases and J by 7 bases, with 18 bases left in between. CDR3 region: CASSWDINYGGYTF. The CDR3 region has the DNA TGTGCCAGCAGCTGGGACATTAACTATGGTGGCTACACCTTC.

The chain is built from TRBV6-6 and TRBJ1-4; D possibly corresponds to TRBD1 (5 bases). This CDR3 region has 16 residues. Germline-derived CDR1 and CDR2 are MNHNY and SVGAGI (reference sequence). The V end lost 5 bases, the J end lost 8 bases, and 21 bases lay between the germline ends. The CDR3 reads CASSQKTGTAGEKLFF. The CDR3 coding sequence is TGTGCCAGCAGTCAAAAAACCGGGACCGCGGGGGAAAAACTGTTTTTT.

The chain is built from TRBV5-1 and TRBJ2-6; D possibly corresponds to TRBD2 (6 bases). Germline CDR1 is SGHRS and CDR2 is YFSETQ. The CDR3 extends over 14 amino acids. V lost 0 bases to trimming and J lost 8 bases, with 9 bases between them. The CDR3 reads CASSLEEGTNVLTF. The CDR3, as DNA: TGCGCCAGCAGCTTGGAGGAGGGCACCAACGTCCTGACTTTC.

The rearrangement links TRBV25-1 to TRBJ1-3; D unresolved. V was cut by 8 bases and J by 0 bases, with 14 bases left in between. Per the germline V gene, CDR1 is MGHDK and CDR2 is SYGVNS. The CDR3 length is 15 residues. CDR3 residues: CASGNEVSSGNTIYF. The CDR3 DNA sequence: TGTGCCAGCGGAAATGAAGTGAGCTCTGGAAACACCATATATTTT. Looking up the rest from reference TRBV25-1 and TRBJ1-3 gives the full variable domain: EADIYQTPRYLVIGTGKKITLECSQTMGHDKMYWYQQDPGMELHLIHYSYGVNSTEKGDLSSESTVSRIRTEHFPLTLESARPSHTSQYLCASGNEVSSGNTIYFGEGSWLTVV.

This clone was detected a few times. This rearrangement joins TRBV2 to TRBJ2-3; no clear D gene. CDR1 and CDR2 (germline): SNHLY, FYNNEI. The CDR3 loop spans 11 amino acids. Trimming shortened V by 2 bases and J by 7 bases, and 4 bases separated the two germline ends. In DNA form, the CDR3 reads TGTGCCAGCAGTGAATTTTATACGCAGTATTTT. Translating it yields CASSEFYTQYF.

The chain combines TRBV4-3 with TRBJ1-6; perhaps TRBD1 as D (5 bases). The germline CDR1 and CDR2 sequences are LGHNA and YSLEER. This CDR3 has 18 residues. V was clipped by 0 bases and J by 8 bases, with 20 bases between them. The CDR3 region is CASSQELVIGGSYSPLHF. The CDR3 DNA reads TGCGCCAGCAGCCAAGAACTAGTAATCGGGGGAAGCTATTCACCCCTCCACTTT.

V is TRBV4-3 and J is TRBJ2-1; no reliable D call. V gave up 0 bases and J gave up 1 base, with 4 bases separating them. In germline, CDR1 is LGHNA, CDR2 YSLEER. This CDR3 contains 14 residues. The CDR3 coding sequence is TGCGCCAGCAGCCAAGAGGGGTCCTACAATGAGCAGTTCTTC. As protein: CASSQEGSYNEQFF.

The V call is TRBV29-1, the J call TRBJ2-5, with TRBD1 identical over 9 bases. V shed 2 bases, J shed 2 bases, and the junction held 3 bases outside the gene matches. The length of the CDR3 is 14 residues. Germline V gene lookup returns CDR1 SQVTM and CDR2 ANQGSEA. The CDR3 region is CSVERGTGQETQYF. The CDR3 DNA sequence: TGCAGCGTTGAACGGGGGACAGGGCAAGAGACCCAGTACTTC.

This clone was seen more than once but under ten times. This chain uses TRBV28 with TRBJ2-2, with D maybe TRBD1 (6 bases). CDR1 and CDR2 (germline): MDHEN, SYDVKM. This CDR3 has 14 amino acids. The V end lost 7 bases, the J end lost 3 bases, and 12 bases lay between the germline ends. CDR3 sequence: CASKGGGDTGELFF. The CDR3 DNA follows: TGTGCCAGCAAGGGTGGGGGCGACACCGGGGAGCTGTTTTTT.